The 27 T cell receptor beta chains in this list originate from one sample, sequenced in a study of cytomegalovirus exposure and HLA in healthy donors. The primer mix had 60 Vbeta and 13 Jbeta primers. Sequenced by immunoSEQ multiplex PCR; TCRdb stores in-frame clones only, minus some. The table includes some 100,000 clones, roughly 75% detected once. Specimen: PBMCs. The source of these receptors is a woman under 30 in good health and CMV-seropositive.

The chain combines TRBV5-6 with TRBJ2-1, with 7 bases aligning to TRBD2. The CDR3 is 15 amino acids. After removal of 8 bases from V and 3 bases from J, the junction contained 11 bases not matched to a gene. The germline V gene has CDR1 SGHDT and CDR2 YYEEEE. CDR3 nucleotides: TGTGCCAGTCATGCCTTTGCGGGGGACTACAATGAGCAGTTCTTC. It encodes CASHAFAGDYNEQFF.

This clone has a count of ten or more. This chain joins TRBV4-3 and TRBJ2-3; D perhaps matches TRBD1 (6 bases). The germline V gene encodes CDR1 LGHNA and CDR2 YSLEER. This CDR3 has 16 residues. Trimming pared 1 base from V and 10 bases from J, leaving 21 bases between. CDR3 sequence reads: CASSQGAPGDPSPQYF. The CDR3 DNA reads as TGCGCCAGCAGCCAAGGGGCACCAGGGGACCCATCGCCGCAGTATTTT.

The chain uses TRBV27 and TRBJ2-7; D is perhaps TRBD1 (7 bases). Trimming shortened V by 6 bases and J by 1 base, and 10 bases separated the two germline ends. CDR1 and CDR2 from the germline V gene are MNHEY and SMNVEV (reference sequence). CDR3 length: 13 amino acids. As DNA, the CDR3 is TGTGCCAGCAGGGGGGGACAGTCCTACGAGCAGTACTTC. Translating it yields CASRGGQSYEQYF.

Only one count was recorded for this clone. The genes are TRBV5-8 and TRBJ2-5; TRBD2 agrees at 9 bases. J gave up 0 bases and V 2 bases, and 5 bases lay outside the gene matches. Germline CDR1 and CDR2: SGHTS and YDEGEE. This CDR3 spans 16 amino acids. CDR3 sequence (DNA): TGTGCCAGCAGCTTAGCGAGGACTAGCGACCAAGAGACCCAGTACTTC. As protein: CASSLARTSDQETQYF.

The rearrangement uses TRBV4-1 and TRBJ2-7, with 11 bases fitting TRBD2. CDR3 length equals 15 residues. Germline trimming cut 5 bases from V and 3 bases from J; bases unmatched to any gene: 6. The germline gives CDR1 MGHRA, CDR2 YSYEKL. The CDR3 DNA reads TGCGCCAGCAGCTTACTAGCGGGAGTCCGCTACGAGCAGTACTTC. Its protein product is CASSLLAGVRYEQYF.

This clone was counted a single time. The J gene is TRBJ2-7, the V gene TRBV29-1; possibly TRBD2 for D (5 bases). This CDR3 contains 15 residues. Per the germline V gene, CDR1 is SQVTM and CDR2 is ANQGSEA. Trimming pared 1 base from V and 2 bases from J, leaving 15 bases between. CDR3 residues: CSVEGGGVAPYEQYF. CDR3 bases: TGCAGCGTTGAAGGTGGAGGCGTCGCCCCCTACGAGCAGTACTTC.

The gene calls are TRBV7-2 and TRBJ1-5, with unresolved D. Germline lookup yields CDR1 SGHTA and CDR2 FQGNSA. CDR3 size: 15 residues. Trimming took 1 base from V and 4 from J, leaving 11 bases between them. The CDR3 DNA sequence: TGTGCCAGCAGCTTAGAGGTTAGGGAGAATCAGCCCCAGCATTTT. Encoded protein: CASSLEVRENQPQHF.

CDR3 nucleotide sequence: TGTGCCAGCAGCGCCGTGTCGGTCTATGGCTACACCTTC. It yields the protein CASSAVSVYGYTF. The chain combines TRBV28 with TRBJ1-2; D not resolved. Trimming took off 6 bases at V and 4 bases at J, with 12 bases between the two ends. The CDR3 contains 13 residues. Germline values: CDR1 MDHEN, CDR2 SYDVKM.

The chain is built from TRBV6-4 and TRBJ2-3; 11 bases match TRBD2. This CDR3 has 15 residues. V dropped 4 bases and J dropped 7; count of bases not matched to a gene: 7. Germline V lookup: CDR1 MRHNA, CDR2 SNTAGT. In nucleotides, the CDR3 is TGTGCCAGCAGTGCGGCACTAGCGGGAGCCCATACGCAGTATTTT. Its translation: CASSAALAGAHTQYF.

The chain is built from TRBV5-4 and TRBJ2-5, with 7 nucleotides matching TRBD1. With 4 bases clipped from V and 4 bases from J, the junction kept 7 bases outside the gene matches. The CDR3 is 14 residues long. Per the germline V gene, CDR1 is SGHNT and CDR2 is YYREEE (reference sequence). The CDR3 region is CASSNPTGLETQYF. CDR3 nucleotide sequence: TGTGCCAGCAGCAACCCGACAGGGCTAGAGACCCAGTACTTC.

V is TRBV7-3 and J is TRBJ2-5; TRBD2 matches 8 bases. Per the germline V gene, CDR1 is SGHTA and CDR2 is FQGTGA. Unmatched junction bases numbered 3, after V lost 4 bases and J lost 5 bases. There are 13 residues in the CDR3. CDR3 sequence (DNA): TGTGCCAGCAGCTCACAGCGGGGGGAGACCCAGTACTTC. Protein sequence: CASSSQRGETQYF.

The chain uses TRBV4-3 and TRBJ2-1; D is possibly TRBD1 (5 bases). Trimming left V 0 bases short and J 0 bases short, with 9 bases between. From germline, CDR1 is LGHNA and CDR2 YSLEER. This CDR3 comprises 16 residues. The CDR3 nucleotides are TGCGCCAGCAGCCAAGAGGACACAAGCTCCTACAATGAGCAGTTCTTC. The encoded protein is CASSQEDTSSYNEQFF.

The rearrangement links TRBV4-3 to TRBJ2-7; 7 bases match TRBD1. J gave up 0 bases and V 1 base, and 3 bases lay outside the gene matches. Germline V gene lookup returns CDR1 LGHNA and CDR2 YSLEER. This CDR3 region has 15 residues. The CDR3 DNA reads TGCGCCAGCAGCCAAGGGACAGGCACCTCCTACGAGCAGTACTTC. Its protein product is CASSQGTGTSYEQYF.

The chain uses TRBV5-5 and TRBJ2-2, with 7 bases matching TRBD2. Per germline, CDR1 SGHKS and CDR2 YYEKEE (reference sequence). The CDR3 has 14 residues. V lost 0 bases to trimming and J lost 7 bases; unmatched junction nucleotides: 3. The CDR3 spells CASSLETSFGELFF. In DNA form, the CDR3 reads TGTGCCAGCAGCTTGGAGACTAGCTTCGGGGAGCTGTTTTTT.

The chain employs TRBV19 and TRBJ1-5; TRBD1 matches 7 bases. CDR1 and CDR2 from the germline V gene are LNHDA and SQIVND (reference sequence). Trimming cost V 4 bases and J 1 base; bases outside gene matches: 13. This CDR3 is 18 amino acids long. CDR3 sequence reads: CASSRRTGPPESNQPQHF. In DNA, the CDR3 is TGTGCCAGTAGTAGGAGGACAGGCCCTCCGGAGAGCAATCAGCCCCAGCATTTT.

In this sample, this clone turned up a few times. The chain uses TRBV19 and TRBJ1-5; TRBD1 is a possible D gene (6 bases). Trimming pared 7 bases from V and 3 bases from J, leaving 10 bases between. The CDR3 loop spans 13 amino acids. Germline-derived CDR1 and CDR2 are LNHDA and SQIVND (reference sequence). The CDR3 DNA reads as TGTGCCAGTAAGAACAGGGACAATCAGCCCCAGCATTTT. It encodes CASKNRDNQPQHF.

The chain carries TRBV18 and TRBJ2-1; D might be TRBD2 (6 bases). CDR1 KGHSH and CDR2 LQKENI come from the germline V gene. The CDR3 consists of 16 residues. Trimming cost V 2 bases and J 6 bases, with 17 bases left between them. The chain's CDR3 is CASSPESGGFGNEQFF. In DNA, the CDR3 is TGTGCCAGCTCACCAGAATCCGGGGGATTTGGCAATGAGCAGTTCTTC.

The gene calls are TRBV5-1 and TRBJ1-2; D is ambiguous. CDR1 SGHRS and CDR2 YFSETQ come from the germline V gene. The CDR3 is made up of 12 amino acids. V lost 1 base, J lost 5 bases, and 6 bases lay in between. In nucleotides, the CDR3 is TGCGCCAGCAGCTTGATCAATTATGGCTACACCTTC. It is translated as CASSLINYGYTF.

CDR3 sequence (DNA): TGCGCCAGCAGCTTTCTCACCGGGGAGCTGTTTTTT. Translation: CASSFLTGELFF. The chain is built from TRBV5-1 and TRBJ2-2; D remains ambiguous. Trimming took 2 bases from V and 4 from J, leaving 3 bases between them. From germline, CDR1 is SGHRS and CDR2 YFSETQ. The length of the CDR3 is 12 residues.

V gene TRBV4-3 combines with J gene TRBJ1-1; D gene uncertain. V gave up 5 bases and J gave up 1 base, with 14 bases separating them. The germline gives CDR1 LGHNA, CDR2 YSLEER. The CDR3 loop spans 15 amino acids. DNA for the CDR3: TGCGCCAGCAGCGCCACCCCCGAGAGGAACACTGAAGCTTTCTTT. It is translated as CASSATPERNTEAFF.

This clone was found once. V usage is TRBV7-2 and J usage is TRBJ2-5, with a tentative D call TRBD1 (6 bases). Trimming stripped 0 bases from V and 3 bases from J, with 17 bases between. Germline V gene data show CDR1 as SGHTA and CDR2 as FQGNSA. The CDR3 is 17 amino acids. The CDR3 loop is CASSLAFFRQEKETQYF. The CDR3 region has the DNA TGTGCCAGCAGCTTAGCGTTCTTTAGACAGGAAAAAGAGACCCAGTACTTC.

The chain has TRBV9 and TRBJ2-1; TRBD2 matches 9 bases. Germline values: CDR1 SGDLS, CDR2 YYNGEE. After removal of 5 bases from V and 2 bases from J, the junction contained 5 bases not matched to a gene. The CDR3 runs to 15 residues. The CDR3 coding sequence is TGTGCCAGCAGTCTCTCTAGCGGGACCTACAATGAGCAGTTCTTC. As protein: CASSLSSGTYNEQFF.

The chain employs TRBV29-1 and TRBJ2-1; possibly TRBD2 for D (6 bases). This CDR3 contains 13 residues. Trimming stripped 1 base from V and 6 bases from J, with 10 bases between. CDR1 is SQVTM and CDR2 is ANQGSEA in the germline V gene. CDR3 DNA: TGCAGCGTTGAAGGGGGGGTCGGCAATGAGCAGTTCTTC. Translated, it gives CSVEGGVGNEQFF.

The chain joins TRBV19 to TRBJ1-1, with 7 nucleotides matching TRBD1. V lost 5 bases to trimming and J lost 1 base; unmatched junction nucleotides: 4. The germline CDR1 and CDR2 sequences are LNHDA and SQIVND (reference sequence). The CDR3 is 14 residues long. In DNA form, the CDR3 reads TGTGCCAGTAGTCCGCGACAGGGGAACACTGAAGCTTTCTTT. Residues: CASSPRQGNTEAFF.

The V call is TRBV27, the J call TRBJ1-2, with TRBD1 matching over 8 bases. V shed 5 bases and J 4 bases; nucleotides not matched to a gene: 6. The CDR3 totals 14 residues. The germline gives CDR1 MNHEY, CDR2 SMNVEV (reference sequence). The CDR3: CASSPVTGVYGYTF. CDR3 DNA: TGTGCCAGCAGTCCAGTGACAGGGGTCTATGGCTACACCTTC.

This chain joins TRBV30 and TRBJ2-3; 8 bases match TRBD2. The junction had 15 bases not matched to a gene; V was cut back by 5 bases and J by 5 bases. Germline V gene data show CDR1 as GTSNPN and CDR2 as SVGIG (reference sequence). The CDR3 length is 16 residues. Here the CDR3 DNA reads TGTGCCTGGCACCCTATTGAAGCGGGAGATGGAGATACGCAGTATTTT. As protein: CAWHPIEAGDGDTQYF.

This chain uses TRBV30 with TRBJ2-1; D possibly corresponds to TRBD1 (6 bases). Germline CDR1 is GTSNPN and CDR2 is SVGIG (reference sequence). This CDR3 has 14 amino acids. V was shortened by 1 base and J by 7 bases, with 14 bases between the two germline ends. CDR3 amino acids: CAWSALRGWNEQFF. As DNA, the CDR3 is TGTGCCTGGAGTGCTCTCAGGGGTTGGAATGAGCAGTTCTTC.